This is a list of T cell receptor beta chains from one sample in a study of shared T cell receptors in the human thymus. The protocol was immunoSEQ multiplex PCR, while the TCRdb copy is restricted to in-frame clones and leaves out a portion. Among 650,000 to 950,000 clones listed, 70% to 90% were seen once. These data also formed part of another study, on human thymus T cells.

Material: thymocytes. These receptors all come from a girl under three years old with a congenital heart defect. Both conserved end residues are trimmed from each CDR3. Fields, in order: clone size, V gene, J gene, D gene, CDR3 protein. The D gene is left open where the match is weak. Only part of the rows carry a size: once, few, many, or a class if the clone is expanded.

-	TRBV6-6	TRBJ1-2	-	ASSSFRGLEDGYT
once	TRBV2	TRBJ2-3	TRBD2	ASSESGLVTDTQY
-	TRBV7-9	TRBJ1-1	-	ASSFPVNPRNNTEAF
-	TRBV28	TRBJ2-5	-	ASSLRWRETQY
-	TRBV9	TRBJ1-1	TRBD1	ASSVGFWDSEAF
-	TRBV6-5	TRBJ1-2	-	ASSEGVRHYGYT
-	TRBV19	TRBJ1-1	-	ASTFMGRNTEAF
-	TRBV7-8	TRBJ1-1	TRBD1	ASSLVDRVDTEAF
-	TRBV27	TRBJ2-7	TRBD2	ASSLSGREGSYEQY
once	TRBV5-1	TRBJ2-7	TRBD1	ASSLVAGTGEPYEQY
once	TRBV7-8	TRBJ1-4	-	ASSPPYYPTNEKLF
-	TRBV9	TRBJ2-5	-	ASSVGDVGETQY
-	TRBV30	TRBJ1-3	-	AWATGIAGNTIY
-	TRBV7-8	TRBJ1-2	-	ASSTEVGGLGYT
-	TRBV6-1	TRBJ1-1	-	ATGHVNTEAF
-	TRBV7-4	TRBJ2-5	-	ASSLLETQETQY